One sample yielded the 23 T cell receptor beta chains listed below, sequenced in a study of T cells after yellow fever vaccination. TCRdb re-called the 5' RACE reads through MiXCR, storing one row per CDR3 protein. The top ten hold over 15% of the sample, which has 250,000 or so distinct CDR3 sequences, approximately 3.6% seen once. Sequences were derived from PBMCs, sampled 15 days after the yellow fever booster vaccination. The source of these receptors is a man aged 18-30 years who received the YFV17D yellow fever vaccine.

This clonotype was detected ten times or more. The J gene is TRBJ1-4, the V gene TRBV14, with a possible D match to TRBD1 (5 bases). From germline, CDR1 is SGHDN and CDR2 FVKESK. Trimming removed 4 bases from V and 8 bases from J, with 11 bases in between. The CDR3 spans 13 residues. CDR3 in DNA: TGTGCCAGCAGCCGGGACCCGCGAGAAAAACTGTTTTTT. Protein: CASSRDPREKLFF.

This clonotype was seen ten or more times. This rearrangement joins TRBV6-2 or TRBV6-3 to TRBJ1-5; 8 bases fit TRBD1. Germline V gives CDR1 MNHEY, CDR2 SVGEGT. The J segment lost 0 bases and the V segment lost 1 base, leaving 5 bases of the junction unmatched. This CDR3 is 17 amino acids long. The CDR3 region is CASSYYGQGLSNQPQHF. The DNA of the CDR3 is TGTGCCAGCAGTTACTACGGACAGGGCCTTAGCAATCAGCCCCAGCATTTT.

This clonotype was counted at least ten times. The CDR3 DNA is TGCAGTGCTAGAGATGGAGACAGGGTGTATGGCTACACCTTC. Its protein product is CSARDGDRVYGYTF. The chain joins TRBV20-1 to TRBJ1-2; 7 positions match TRBD1. Germline V gives CDR1 DFQATT, CDR2 SNEGSKA (reference sequence). V dropped 0 bases and J dropped 5; count of bases not matched to a gene: 6. This CDR3 comprises 14 residues.

This clonotype was seen many times. This chain uses TRBV10-3 with TRBJ2-1; tentatively, D is TRBD2 (6 bases). The CDR3 length is 13 residues. Trimming shortened V by 4 bases and J by 6 bases, and 10 bases separated the two germline ends. Germline V lookup: CDR1 ENHRY, CDR2 SYGVKD. The CDR3 DNA is TGTGCCATCAGTGTTAGGCGGGGCAATGAGCAGTTCTTC. Its translation: CAISVRRGNEQFF.

This clonotype was detected many times. The chain joins TRBV9 to TRBJ1-6; D is uncertain. V lost 7 bases and J 8 bases, leaving 13 bases between the germline ends. The CDR3 is made up of 13 amino acids. CDR1 and CDR2 (germline): SGDLS, YYNGEE. CDR3 nucleotide sequence: TGTGCCAGCGCACGGAATATTGATTCACCCCTCCACTTT. Protein: CASARNIDSPLHF.

This clonotype was found many times. V is TRBV9 and J is TRBJ2-1; D not resolved. Between the trimmed V and J ends, which lost 0 bases and 8 bases, there was a span of 15 bases. Germline CDR1 and CDR2: SGDLS and YYNGEE. This CDR3 spans 15 amino acids. CDR3 sequence reads: CASSVAGVVQYEQFF. The CDR3 bases are TGTGCCAGCAGCGTAGCCGGCGTTGTACAATATGAGCAGTTCTTC. The whole variable domain, remainder taken from reference TRBV9 and TRBJ2-1, is DSGVTQTPKHLITATGQRVTLRCSPRSGDLSVYWYQQSLDQGLQFLIQYYNGEERAKGNILERFSAQQFPDLHSELNLSSLELGDSALYFCASSVAGVVQYEQFFGPGTRLTVL.

The count of this clonotype is one. With a much larger clone just one base away, this may be a read error. The chain joins TRBV18 to TRBJ2-5; TRBD1 or TRBD2 may be the D gene (5 bases each). V lost 1 base, J lost 2 bases, and 11 bases lay in between. The germline gives CDR1 KGHSH, CDR2 LQKENI. The CDR3 consists of 15 residues. CDR3 bases: TGTGCCAGCTCACCACGGGGACGGGAACAAGAGACCCAGTACTTC. This translates into CASSPRGREQETQYF.

This clonotype was counted many times. The chain combines TRBV6-5 with TRBJ1-2; perhaps TRBD1 as D (5 bases). There are 14 residues in the CDR3. V lost 0 bases, J lost 6 bases, and 11 bases lay in between. Per germline, CDR1 MNHEY and CDR2 SVGAGI. The CDR3 sequence is CASSYSKGSNGYTF. The CDR3 region has the DNA TGTGCCAGCAGTTACTCGAAGGGGAGCAATGGCTACACCTTC.

This clonotype was observed many times. The CDR3 here is CSALNRKNTEAFF. The DNA of the CDR3 is TGCAGTGCCTTAAACCGGAAGAACACTGAAGCTTTCTTT. The rearrangement links TRBV20-1 to TRBJ1-1, with unresolved D. The ends were cut back, 6 bases at V and 1 base at J, with 12 bases in the middle. The germline V gene encodes CDR1 DFQATT and CDR2 SNEGSKA (reference sequence). The CDR3 has 13 residues.

This clonotype showed up many times. V and J are TRBV7-9 and TRBJ1-1, with D maybe TRBD1 (6 bases). Germline V gene sequence: CDR1 SEHNR, CDR2 FQNEAQ (reference sequence). The length of the CDR3 is 15 residues. Trimming stripped 0 bases from V and 5 bases from J, with 13 bases between. The CDR3 bases are TGTGCCAGCAGCTTAGCCGGAACAGGGTTGACTGAAGCTTTCTTT. Protein sequence: CASSLAGTGLTEAFF.

This clonotype occurred many times. The CDR3 DNA reads TGTGCCAGCAGCAAAAGAGATACAGGGGTAGCTAACTATGGCTACACCTTC. Translated, it gives CASSKRDTGVANYGYTF. V gene TRBV3-1 combines with J gene TRBJ1-2, with TRBD1 identical over 7 bases. Losses at the gene ends were 5 bases for V and 0 bases for J; bases not matched to a gene: 12. Per the germline V gene, CDR1 is LGHDT and CDR2 is YNNKEL (reference sequence). The CDR3 sequence is 17 residues long.

This chain links TRBV20-1 with TRBJ2-6; 9 bases align to TRBD1. V was clipped by 1 base and J by 3 bases; unmatched bases: 4. Germline CDR1 and CDR2: DFQATT and SNEGSKA (reference sequence). This CDR3 contains 16 residues. CDR3: CSARGDRVYGANVLTF. The CDR3 coding sequence is TGCAGTGCTAGAGGGGACAGGGTCTATGGGGCCAACGTCCTGACTTTC.

This clonotype was seen at least ten times. J is TRBJ1-2 and V is TRBV12-3 or TRBV12-4; 11 nucleotides align to TRBD1. V shed 0 bases and J 8 bases; nucleotides not matched to a gene: 5. CDR3 length: 15 amino acids. CDR3: CASSLASGTGGGYTF. CDR3 coding DNA: TGTGCCAGCAGTTTAGCCTCCGGGACAGGGGGAGGCTACACCTTC.

The sample holds many counts of this clonotype. V is TRBV12-3 or TRBV12-4 and J is TRBJ2-3; 7 bases are a match to TRBD1. The J segment lost 0 bases and the V segment lost 3 bases, leaving 3 bases of the junction unmatched. The CDR3 extends over 15 amino acids. In DNA, the CDR3 is TGTGCCAGCAGTTTGGGACAGTTCAGCACAGATACGCAGTATTTT. It yields the protein CASSLGQFSTDTQYF.

This clonotype showed up many times. The chain carries TRBV4-1 and TRBJ2-3; 9 nucleotides agree with TRBD2. Losses at the gene ends were 3 bases for V and 3 bases for J; bases not matched to a gene: 4. CDR1 is MGHRA and CDR2 is YSYEKL in the germline V gene. The CDR3 spans 15 residues. The CDR3 is CASSHLAGSTDTQYF. In nucleotides, the CDR3 is TGCGCCAGCAGCCATCTAGCGGGGTCGACAGATACGCAGTATTTT.

This clonotype was counted many times. V usage is TRBV6-5 and J usage is TRBJ1-1; tentative D call: TRBD1 (5 bases). In germline, CDR1 is MNHEY, CDR2 SVGAGI. This CDR3 is built from 13 residues. Between the trimmed V and J ends, which lost 10 bases and 0 bases, there was a span of 12 bases. The CDR3 DNA follows: TGTGCCACCAGGGTCCCCATGAACACTGAAGCTTTCTTT. It is translated as CATRVPMNTEAFF.

There are many counts of this clonotype. V and J are TRBV14 and TRBJ2-5, with D perhaps matching TRBD2 (6 bases). Trimming took off 2 bases at V and 1 base at J, with 14 bases between the two ends. CDR1 is SGHDN and CDR2 is FVKESK in the germline V gene. The CDR3 loop spans 16 amino acids. This CDR3 is CASSQWLRGLQETQYF. The CDR3 region has the DNA TGTGCCAGCAGCCAATGGCTGCGGGGCCTCCAAGAGACCCAGTACTTC.

This clonotype has more than one count but fewer than ten. This rearrangement joins TRBV3-1 to TRBJ1-2; D gene unclear. V was cut by 4 bases and J by 0 bases, with 12 bases left in between. CDR3 length equals 15 residues. Germline CDR1 reads LGHDT; CDR2 reads YNNKEL (reference sequence). In nucleotides, the CDR3 is TGTGCCAGCAGCCGCCAAGTGGCGCCTAACTATGGCTACACCTTC. Its translation: CASSRQVAPNYGYTF.

This clonotype was observed many times. The genes are TRBV20-1 and TRBJ2-3; 8 bases are shared with TRBD2. The V gene's germline CDR1 is DFQATT and CDR2 SNEGSKA (reference sequence). V lost 1 base and J lost 4; bases outside the gene matches: 10. The CDR3 spans 16 residues. The CDR3 loop is CSARARTGGPPDTQYF. The CDR3 nucleotides are TGCAGTGCTAGAGCACGGACGGGGGGGCCCCCAGATACGCAGTATTTT.

This clonotype was counted many times. The chain recombines TRBV7-2 with TRBJ2-3, with 7 bases matching TRBD2. The V and J ends lost 5 bases and 0 bases, in that order; junction bases with no gene match: 8. Germline CDR1 reads SGHTA; CDR2 reads FQGNSA. The CDR3 consists of 16 residues. Here the CDR3 reads CASSPGLGRSTDTQYF. DNA of the CDR3: TGTGCCAGCAGCCCAGGACTAGGTCGGAGCACAGATACGCAGTATTTT.

This clonotype has only a few counts. The chain links TRBV7-8 to TRBJ1-5, with D possibly matching TRBD1 (6 bases). The CDR3 loop spans 16 amino acids. Between the trimmed V and J ends, which lost 2 bases and 1 base, there was a span of 12 bases. From germline, CDR1 is SGHVS and CDR2 FQNEAQ. The DNA for the CDR3 is TGTGCCAGCAGCTTATACGAAGGGGGAAGCAATCAGCCCCAGCATTTT. Protein product: CASSLYEGGSNQPQHF.

The chain uses TRBV24-1 and TRBJ1-5, with D perhaps matching TRBD1 (6 bases). Trimming cost V 2 bases and J 3 bases, with 7 bases left between them. Germline V gene lookup returns CDR1 KGHDR and CDR2 SFDVKD. There are 14 residues in the CDR3. This CDR3 is CATSDSGDNQPQHF. Written as DNA, the CDR3 is TGTGCCACCAGTGATTCAGGGGACAATCAGCCCCAGCATTTT.

This clonotype was seen repeatedly, ten times or more. J is TRBJ1-3 and V is TRBV7-2; D unclear. With 0 bases removed from V and 4 bases from J, the gap between germline ends came to 10 bases. The CDR3 runs to 15 residues. Germline V gives CDR1 SGHTA, CDR2 FQGNSA. The CDR3 is CASSLAVGPGNTIYF. CDR3 coding DNA: TGTGCCAGCAGCTTAGCGGTAGGGCCCGGAAACACCATATATTTT.